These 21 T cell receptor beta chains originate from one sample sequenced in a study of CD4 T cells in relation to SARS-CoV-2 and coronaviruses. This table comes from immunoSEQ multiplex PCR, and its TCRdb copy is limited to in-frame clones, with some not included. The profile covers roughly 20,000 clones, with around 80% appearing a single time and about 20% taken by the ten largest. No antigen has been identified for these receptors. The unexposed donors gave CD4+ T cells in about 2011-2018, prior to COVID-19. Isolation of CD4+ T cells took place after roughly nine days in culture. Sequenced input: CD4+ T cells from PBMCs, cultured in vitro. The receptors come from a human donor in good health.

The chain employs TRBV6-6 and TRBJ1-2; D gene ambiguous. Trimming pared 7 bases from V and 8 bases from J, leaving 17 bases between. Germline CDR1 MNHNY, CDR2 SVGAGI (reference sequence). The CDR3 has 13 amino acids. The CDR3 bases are TGTGCCAGCATCCTCAACCGGGAGGAAGGCTACACCTTC. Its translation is CASILNREEGYTF.

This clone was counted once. The CDR3 loop reads CASSLVGQGINEQFF. In nucleotides, the CDR3 is TGCGCCAGCAGCTTGGTGGGACAGGGAATCAATGAGCAGTTCTTC. The V gene is TRBV5-1, the J gene TRBJ2-1; 9 nucleotides align to TRBD1. With 0 bases clipped from V and 6 bases from J, the junction kept 4 bases outside the gene matches. The CDR3 is 15 residues long. Germline V gene data show CDR1 as SGHRS and CDR2 as YFSETQ.

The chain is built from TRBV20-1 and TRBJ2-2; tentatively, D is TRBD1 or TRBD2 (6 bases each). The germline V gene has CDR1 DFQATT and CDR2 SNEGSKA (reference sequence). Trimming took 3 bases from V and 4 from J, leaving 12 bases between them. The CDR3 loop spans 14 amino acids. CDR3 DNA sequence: TGCAGTGCTAGTCGGGGGCCGAGCACCGGGGAGCTGTTTTTT. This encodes CSASRGPSTGELFF.

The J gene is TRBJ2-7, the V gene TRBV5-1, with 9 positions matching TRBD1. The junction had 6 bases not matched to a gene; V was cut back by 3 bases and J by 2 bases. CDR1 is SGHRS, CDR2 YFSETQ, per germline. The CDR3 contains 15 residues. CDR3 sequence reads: CASSSGTGTTYEQYF. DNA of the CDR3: TGCGCCAGCAGCTCAGGGACAGGGACGACCTACGAGCAGTACTTC.

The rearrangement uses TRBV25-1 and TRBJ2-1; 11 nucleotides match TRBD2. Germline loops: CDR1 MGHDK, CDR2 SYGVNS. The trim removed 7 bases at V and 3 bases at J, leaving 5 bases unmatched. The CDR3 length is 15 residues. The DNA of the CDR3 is TGTGCCAGCACCGGGACTAGCGGTCTCTACAATGAGCAGTTCTTC. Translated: CASTGTSGLYNEQFF.

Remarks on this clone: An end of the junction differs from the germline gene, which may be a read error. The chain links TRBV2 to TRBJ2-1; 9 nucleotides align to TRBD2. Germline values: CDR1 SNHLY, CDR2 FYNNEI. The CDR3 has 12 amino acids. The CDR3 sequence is CASSEGASGKLF. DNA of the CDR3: TGTGCCAGCAGTGAGGGGGCTAGCGGGAAGCTCTTC.

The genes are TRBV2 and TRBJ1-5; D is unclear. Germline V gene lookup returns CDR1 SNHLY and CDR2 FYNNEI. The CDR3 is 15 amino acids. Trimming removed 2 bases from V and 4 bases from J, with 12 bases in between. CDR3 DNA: TGTGCCAGCAGTGAACTCCAGACAACTAATCAGCCCCAGCATTTT. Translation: CASSELQTTNQPQHF.

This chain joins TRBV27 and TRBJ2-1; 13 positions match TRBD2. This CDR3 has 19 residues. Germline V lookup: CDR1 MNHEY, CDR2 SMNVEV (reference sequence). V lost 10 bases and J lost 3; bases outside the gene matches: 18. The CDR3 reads CATRARWTSGREIYNEQFF. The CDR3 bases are TGTGCCACCAGGGCCAGATGGACTAGCGGGAGAGAAATCTACAATGAGCAGTTCTTC.

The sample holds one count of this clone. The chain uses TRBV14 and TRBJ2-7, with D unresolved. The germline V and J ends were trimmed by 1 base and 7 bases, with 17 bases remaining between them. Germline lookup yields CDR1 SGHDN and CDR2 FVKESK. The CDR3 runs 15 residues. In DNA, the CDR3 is TGTGCCAGCAGCCAAGTAGGTTCGAGGTCTTCGGAGCAGTACTTC. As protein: CASSQVGSRSSEQYF.

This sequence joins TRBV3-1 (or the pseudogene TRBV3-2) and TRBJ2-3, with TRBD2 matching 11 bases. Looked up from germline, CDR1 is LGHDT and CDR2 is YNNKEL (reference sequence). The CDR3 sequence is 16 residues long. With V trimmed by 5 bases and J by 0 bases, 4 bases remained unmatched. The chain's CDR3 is CASSGWTSGSTDTQYF. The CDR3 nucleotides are TGTGCCAGCAGCGGGTGGACTAGCGGGAGCACAGATACGCAGTATTTT.

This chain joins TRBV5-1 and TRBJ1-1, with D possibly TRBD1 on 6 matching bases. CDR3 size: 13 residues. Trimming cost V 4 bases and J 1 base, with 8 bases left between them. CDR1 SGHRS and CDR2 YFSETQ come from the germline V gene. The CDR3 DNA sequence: TGCGCCAGCAGCCAGACAGGGAACACTGAAGCTTTCTTT. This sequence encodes CASSQTGNTEAFF.

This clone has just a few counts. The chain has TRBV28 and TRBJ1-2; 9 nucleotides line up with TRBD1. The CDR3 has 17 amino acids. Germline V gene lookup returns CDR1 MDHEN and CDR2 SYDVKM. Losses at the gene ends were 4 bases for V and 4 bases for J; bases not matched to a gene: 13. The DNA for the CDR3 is TGTGCCAGCAGTTCCATCGGGACAGGGAGGTTCGGCTATGGCTACACCTTC. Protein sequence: CASSSIGTGRFGYGYTF.

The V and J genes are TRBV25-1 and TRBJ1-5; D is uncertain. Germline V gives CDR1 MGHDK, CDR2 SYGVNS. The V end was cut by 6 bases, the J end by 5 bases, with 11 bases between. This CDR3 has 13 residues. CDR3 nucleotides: TGTGCCAGCAGGTCTTCCGGCGATCAGCCCCAGCATTTT. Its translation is CASRSSGDQPQHF.

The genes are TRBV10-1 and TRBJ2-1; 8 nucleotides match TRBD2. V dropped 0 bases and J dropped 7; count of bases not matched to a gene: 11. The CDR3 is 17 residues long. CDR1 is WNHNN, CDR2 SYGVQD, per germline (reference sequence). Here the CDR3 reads CASSESKTGRASNEQFF. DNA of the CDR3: TGCGCCAGCAGTGAGTCGAAGACCGGGAGGGCCTCGAATGAGCAGTTCTTC.

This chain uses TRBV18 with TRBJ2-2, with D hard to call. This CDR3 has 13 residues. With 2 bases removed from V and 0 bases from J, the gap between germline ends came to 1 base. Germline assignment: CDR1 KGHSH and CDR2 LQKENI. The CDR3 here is CASSPSNTGELFF. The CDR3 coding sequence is TGTGCCAGCTCACCATCGAACACCGGGGAGCTGTTTTTT.

The CDR3: CASSEAGDGSIQYF. CDR3 coding DNA: TGTGCCAGCAGTGAGGCTGGGGATGGTAGCATTCAGTACTTC. The V gene is TRBV6-4, the J gene TRBJ2-4; no clear D gene. Germline-derived CDR1 and CDR2 are MRHNA and SNTAGT. This CDR3 has 14 amino acids. The ends were cut back, 3 bases at V and 9 bases at J, with 15 bases in the middle.

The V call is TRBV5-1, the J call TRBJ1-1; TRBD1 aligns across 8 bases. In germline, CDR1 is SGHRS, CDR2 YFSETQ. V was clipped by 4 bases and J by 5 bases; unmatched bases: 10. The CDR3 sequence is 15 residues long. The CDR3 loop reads CASSPLRGPRTEAFF. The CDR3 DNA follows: TGCGCCAGCAGCCCGCTCAGGGGGCCGAGGACTGAAGCTTTCTTT.

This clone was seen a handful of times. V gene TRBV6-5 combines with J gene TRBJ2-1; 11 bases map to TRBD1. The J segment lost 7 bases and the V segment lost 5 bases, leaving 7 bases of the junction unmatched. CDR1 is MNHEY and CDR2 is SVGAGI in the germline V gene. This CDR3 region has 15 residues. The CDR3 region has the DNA TGTGCCAGCAGTCCTCGGACAGGGGGCGAGAATGAGCAGTTCTTC. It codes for CASSPRTGGENEQFF.

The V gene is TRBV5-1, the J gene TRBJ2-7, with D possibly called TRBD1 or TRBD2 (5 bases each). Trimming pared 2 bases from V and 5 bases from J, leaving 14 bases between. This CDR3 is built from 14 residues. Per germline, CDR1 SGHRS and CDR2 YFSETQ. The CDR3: CASSLGDRQNEQYF. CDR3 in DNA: TGCGCCAGCAGCTTAGGGGACCGACAGAACGAGCAGTACTTC.

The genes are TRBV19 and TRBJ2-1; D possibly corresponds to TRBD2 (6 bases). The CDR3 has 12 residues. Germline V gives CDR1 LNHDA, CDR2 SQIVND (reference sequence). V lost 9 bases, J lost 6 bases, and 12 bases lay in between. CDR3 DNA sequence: TGTGCCAGCGCCGGGGGTTTCAATGAGCAGTTCTTC. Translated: CASAGGFNEQFF. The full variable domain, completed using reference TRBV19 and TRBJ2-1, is DGGITQSPKYLFRKEGQNVTLSCEQNLNHDAMYWYRQDPGQGLRLIYYSQIVNDFQKGDIAEGYSVSREKKESFPLTVTSAQKNPTAFYLCASAGGFNEQFFGPGTRLTVL.

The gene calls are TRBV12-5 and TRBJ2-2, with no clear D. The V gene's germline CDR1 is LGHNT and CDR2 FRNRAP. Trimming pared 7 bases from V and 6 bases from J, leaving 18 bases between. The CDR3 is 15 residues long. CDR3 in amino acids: CASDQPGRPSGELFF. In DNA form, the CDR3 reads TGTGCTAGTGACCAGCCGGGCAGGCCCTCCGGGGAGCTGTTTTTT.